This T cell receptor (beta chain) was obtained from a study of blood T cell repertoires in COVID-19. Overall study context: Sources were T cells, B-cell-depleted T cells, or PBMCs; the material itself was cDNA or gDNA.

This clone was seen only once. Original methodology: The authors estimated nucleated cell counts from reference gene primer amplification. Only in-frame clones appear in the TCRdb table, and some are missing; sequencing was by immunoSEQ multiplex PCR. That table gives V, J and clone size, and the DNA gave D and trimming. The repertoire holds 150,000 to 200,000 clones, with about 83% as singletons. Germline loops: CDR1 MDHEN, CDR2 SYDVKM. Trimming took off 5 bases at V and 0 bases at J, with 19 bases between the two ends. CDR3 size: 18 residues. Patients of the Seattle cohort, enrolled during active infection, were followed longitudinally.

The rearrangement uses TRBV28 and TRBJ1-4; D uncertain. Sequencing input: peripheral blood. The TCR originated in a woman in her 70s with COVID-19, enrolled during active disease. CDR3 protein: CASSRLLGEGATNEKLFF. In DNA form, the CDR3 reads TGTGCCAGCAGTAGACTACTCGGGGAAGGAGCAACTAATGAAAAACTGTTTTTT.